The 19 T cell receptor beta chains listed next were all sequenced from one sample in a study of Graves' ophthalmopathy and Graves' hyperthyroidism. From RNA, the CDR3 regions of TCR beta chains were amplified and sequenced. Investigators did first-round RT-PCR with HTBI primers, then second-round multiplex PCR. TCRdb recomputed calls from the multiplex PCR reads with MiXCR, one row per CDR3 protein. Of hundreds of thousands of distinct CDR3 sequences listed, 20% to 25% are singletons. Sequencing was done on a sample of peripheral blood. These receptors were collected from a woman between 18 and 29 years old with stable Graves' hyperthyroidism.

This clonotype is a singleton in its sample. The genes are TRBV5-1 and TRBJ1-5; D is ambiguous. Germline V gene data show CDR1 as SGHRS and CDR2 as YFSETQ. Trimming left V 4 bases short and J 6 bases short, with 17 bases between. CDR3 length equals 15 residues. In DNA, the CDR3 is TGCGCCAGCAGCCTGGACGGGGATAAGAGTCAGCCCCAGCATTTT. Protein sequence: CASSLDGDKSQPQHF.

This clonotype was seen at least ten times. The chain carries TRBV5-1 and TRBJ2-7, with no clear D. Per the germline V gene, CDR1 is SGHRS and CDR2 is YFSETQ. Trimming left V 3 bases short and J 3 bases short, with 7 bases between. The CDR3 is 12 residues long. CDR3 loop: CASSSVHYEQYF. The CDR3 bases are TGCGCCAGCAGCTCCGTCCACTACGAGCAGTACTTC.

This clonotype was observed at least ten times. The chain employs TRBV6-2 or TRBV6-3 and TRBJ1-1, with unresolved D. From germline, CDR1 is MNHEY and CDR2 SVGEGT. Trimming left V 2 bases short and J 7 bases short, with 14 bases between. This CDR3 has 14 residues. The CDR3 sequence: CASSYEGYYGEAFF. The CDR3 DNA follows: TGTGCCAGCAGTTACGAGGGATATTACGGTGAAGCTTTCTTT.

This clonotype showed up many times. A junction end diverges from the germline sequence, so it may reflect a read error. The chain employs TRBV7-6 and TRBJ2-7; TRBD1 matches 8 bases. Germline CDR1 is SGHVS and CDR2 is FNYEAQ. The CDR3 has 14 residues. In nucleotides, the CDR3 is TGTGCCGGCAGCCACGGACAGGGACCCTACGAGCAGTACTTC. This sequence encodes CAGSHGQGPYEQYF.

The V call is TRBV7-3, the J call TRBJ1-2; the D gene is possibly TRBD1 (5 bases). The V and J ends lost 2 bases and 3 bases respectively, with 10 bases between them. The CDR3 has 14 residues. Germline V gives CDR1 SGHTA, CDR2 FQGTGA. The CDR3 sequence: CASSLEGRDYGYTF. The CDR3 coding sequence is TGTGCCAGCAGCTTAGAGGGACGGGACTATGGCTACACCTTC.

This clonotype was counted between two and nine times. The V call is TRBV4-1, the J call TRBJ2-5; tentative D call: TRBD2 (6 bases). Germline assignment: CDR1 MGHRA and CDR2 YSYEKL. V lost 0 bases to trimming and J lost 1 base, with 12 bases between them. CDR3 length: 16 amino acids. The CDR3 loop reads CASSQDEGLLQETQYF. The DNA of the CDR3 is TGCGCCAGCAGCCAAGATGAGGGACTGCTCCAAGAGACCCAGTACTTC.

The CDR3 spells CASSVQGGPYEQYF. In DNA, the CDR3 is TGTGCCAGCAGCGTCCAGGGGGGCCCCTACGAGCAGTACTTC. The rearrangement uses TRBV9 and TRBJ2-7; TRBD1 is a possible D gene (7 bases). Per germline, CDR1 SGDLS and CDR2 YYNGEE. The CDR3 is made up of 14 amino acids. Trimming removed 2 bases at V and 2 bases at J, with 11 bases between.

Many counts were recorded for this clonotype. V usage is TRBV12-3 or TRBV12-4 and J usage is TRBJ2-2, with 8 bases fitting TRBD2. The CDR3 loop spans 13 amino acids. After removal of 8 bases from V and 9 bases from J, the junction contained 8 bases not matched to a gene. The CDR3 DNA follows: TGTGCCAGCCGAGCGGGAGAAGCCTGGGAGCTGTTTTTT. Protein sequence: CASRAGEAWELFF.

The chain is built from TRBV3-1 and TRBJ1-2, with D unclear. Trimming took 0 bases from V and 4 from J, leaving 9 bases between them. The CDR3 extends over 14 amino acids. Germline lookup yields CDR1 LGHDT and CDR2 YNNKEL (reference sequence). CDR3 amino acids: CASSQDNSLYGYTF. The CDR3 bases are TGTGCCAGCAGCCAAGATAACAGCCTCTATGGCTACACCTTC.

The V call is TRBV27, the J call TRBJ2-5; 14 bases map to TRBD2. Trimming cost V 7 bases and J 5 bases; bases outside gene matches: 9. The germline V gene encodes CDR1 MNHEY and CDR2 SMNVEV (reference sequence). This CDR3 comprises 16 residues. The CDR3 nucleotides read TGTGCCAGCACTCTAACCGGGACTAGCGGGAGTGAGACCCAGTACTTC. Its protein product is CASTLTGTSGSETQYF.

This clonotype has a count of ten or more. The gene calls are TRBV6-1 and TRBJ2-7; the match to TRBD2 covers 12 bases. Looked up from germline, CDR1 is MNHNS and CDR2 is SASEGT. Trimming at V came to 5 bases and at J to 2 bases, leaving 10 bases not matched to a gene. This CDR3 spans 17 amino acids. The CDR3, as DNA: TGTGCCAGCAGTAAATTGAACCTAGCGGGAGGGCCCTACGAGCAGTACTTC. Amino acids: CASSKLNLAGGPYEQYF.

V is TRBV6-2 or TRBV6-3 and J is TRBJ2-5; the match to TRBD2 covers 8 bases. Losses at the gene ends were 6 bases for V and 3 bases for J; bases not matched to a gene: 3. From germline, CDR1 is MNHEY and CDR2 SVGEGT. CDR3 length: 13 amino acids. The CDR3 DNA sequence: TGTGCCAGCAGACGGCGGGAGGAAGAGACCCAGTACTTC. This sequence encodes CASRRREEETQYF.

The V call is TRBV5-1, the J call TRBJ2-3; a possible D gene is TRBD2 (5 bases). The CDR3 extends over 15 amino acids. Trimming took off 0 bases at V and 0 bases at J, with 8 bases between the two ends. Germline values: CDR1 SGHRS, CDR2 YFSETQ. The CDR3 region has the DNA TGCGCCAGCAGCTTGGGAGGGCCAAGCACAGATACGCAGTATTTT. It translates to CASSLGGPSTDTQYF.

This clonotype was recorded once. CDR3 sequence (DNA): TGTGCCAGCAGCCACAAGGGCAATCAGCCCCAGCATTTT. Encoded protein: CASSHKGNQPQHF. The rearrangement uses TRBV6-8 and TRBJ1-5; D not certain. Trimming removed 6 bases at V and 2 bases at J, with 8 bases between. The CDR3 covers 13 residues. CDR1 is MNHGY and CDR2 is SAAAGT in the germline V gene.

This clonotype was counted ten times or more. The CDR3, as DNA: TGTGCCAGCAGTCCCGGAAGTACCGTAGCTTTCTTT. It specifies CASSPGSTVAFF. This chain links TRBV28 with TRBJ1-1, with D hard to call. V lost 5 bases and J lost 10, with 14 bases in between. The CDR3 has 12 amino acids. Germline V gene sequence: CDR1 MDHEN, CDR2 SYDVKM.

This clonotype has a count of ten or more. The chain links TRBV6-5 to TRBJ2-7; a weak D match, TRBD2 (6 bases). From germline, CDR1 is MNHEY and CDR2 SVGAGI. V lost 2 bases to trimming and J lost 3 bases, with 11 bases between them. CDR3 size: 14 residues. DNA of the CDR3: TGTGCCAGCAGTTACGGAGGGTTTGGCTACGAGCAGTACTTC. It codes for CASSYGGFGYEQYF.

This clonotype has a count of ten or more. V and J are TRBV19 and TRBJ2-2; D ambiguous. The CDR3 consists of 12 residues. CDR1 and CDR2 (germline): LNHDA, SQIVND (reference sequence). V gave up 2 bases and J gave up 6 bases, with 4 bases separating them. The CDR3 DNA follows: TGTGCCAGTAGTATATTGGCCGGGGAGCTGTTTTTT. Protein sequence: CASSILAGELFF. The full variable domain, with the rest looked up from reference TRBV19 and TRBJ2-2, is DGGITQSPKYLFRKEGQNVTLSCEQNLNHDAMYWYRQDPGQGLRLIYYSQIVNDFQKGDIAEGYSVSREKKESFPLTVTSAQKNPTAFYLCASSILAGELFFGEGSRLTVL.

This clonotype was seen ten or more times. The rearrangement uses TRBV5-1 and TRBJ1-1; no definite D call. V was shortened by 4 bases and J by 4 bases, with 14 bases between the two germline ends. There are 14 residues in the CDR3. CDR1 is SGHRS, CDR2 YFSETQ, per germline. CDR3 loop: CASSLRSEGTEAFF. Written as DNA, the CDR3 is TGCGCCAGCAGCCTAAGATCCGAGGGCACTGAAGCTTTCTTT.

This clonotype was detected ten times or more. The germline gene is not matched at one end of the junction; a read error may be the cause. The chain has TRBV20-1 and TRBJ2-4; D might be TRBD2 (7 bases). CDR1 DFQATT and CDR2 SNEGSKA come from the germline V gene (reference sequence). The CDR3 is made up of 13 amino acids. This CDR3 reads CNASRGRGDIQYF. CDR3 nucleotides: TGCAATGCTAGTAGAGGGAGGGGGGACATTCAGTACTTC.